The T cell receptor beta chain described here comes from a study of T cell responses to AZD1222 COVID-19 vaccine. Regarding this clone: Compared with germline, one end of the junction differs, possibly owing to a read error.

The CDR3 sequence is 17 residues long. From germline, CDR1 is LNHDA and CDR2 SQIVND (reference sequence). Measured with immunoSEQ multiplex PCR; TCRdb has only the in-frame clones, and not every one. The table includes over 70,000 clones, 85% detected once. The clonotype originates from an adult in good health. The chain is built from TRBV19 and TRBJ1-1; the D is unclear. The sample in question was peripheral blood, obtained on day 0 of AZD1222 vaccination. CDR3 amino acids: CASRIGRFNMWNTEAFF. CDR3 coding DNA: TGTGCCAGTAGGATAGGACGGTTCAATATGTGGAACACTGAAGCTTTCTTT.